These T cell receptor beta chains were read from a single sample in a study of blood T cell dynamics during melanoma immunotherapy. Assay used: immunoSEQ multiplex PCR; TCRdb lists only in-frame clones, some missing. Of roughly 15,000 clones in the sample, over 75% were seen once. This material consisted of blood, taken from a patient treated with checkpoint blockade. The receptors shown here come from a human donor with melanoma. CDR3s include the opening cysteine and the closing phenylalanine or tryptophan. The order of the fields is V gene, D gene, J gene, clone size, CDR3 protein, CDR3 DNA. The D gene is left open where the match is weak. Clone size is shown for a subset of rows, as once, few, many or a class of expanded clone.

v_call: TRBV12-5
d_call: -
j_call: TRBJ1-1
clone_size: -
cdr3_aa: CASGMGPGLTGTEAFF
cdr3_nt: TGTGCTAGTGGTATGGGACCGGGGTTGACGGGCACTGAAGCTTTCTTT

v_call: TRBV15
d_call: -
j_call: TRBJ2-5
clone_size: -
cdr3_aa: CATSRGSDKETQYF
cdr3_nt: TGTGCCACCAGCAGAGGGTCAGATAAAGAGACCCAGTACTTC

v_call: TRBV9
d_call: TRBD2
j_call: TRBJ2-1
clone_size: once
cdr3_aa: CASSATGTSYNEQFF
cdr3_nt: TGTGCCAGCAGCGCGACCGGGACTAGCTACAATGAGCAGTTCTTC

v_call: TRBV25-1
d_call: -
j_call: TRBJ1-1
clone_size: -
cdr3_aa: CASSVVMNTEAFF
cdr3_nt: TGTGCCAGCAGTGTGGTGATGAACACTGAAGCTTTCTTT

v_call: TRBV12-5
d_call: TRBD1
j_call: TRBJ2-1
clone_size: -
cdr3_aa: CASGFATGGYNEQFF
cdr3_nt: TGTGCTAGTGGTTTTGCGACAGGGGGTTACAATGAGCAGTTCTTC

v_call: TRBV30
d_call: -
j_call: TRBJ2-5
clone_size: -
cdr3_aa: CAWSVLAETQYF
cdr3_nt: TGTGCCTGGAGTGTACTCGCTGAGACCCAGTACTTC

v_call: TRBV4-2
d_call: TRBD2
j_call: TRBJ2-3
clone_size: -
cdr3_aa: CASSRFSAGGTDTQYF
cdr3_nt: TGTGCCAGCAGCCGCTTTTCAGCGGGGGGCACAGATACGCAGTATTTT

v_call: TRBV11-2
d_call: TRBD2
j_call: TRBJ2-7
clone_size: -
cdr3_aa: CASSKQTSGYSYEQYF
cdr3_nt: TGTGCCAGCAGTAAACAGACTAGCGGCTACTCCTACGAGCAGTACTTC

v_call: TRBV19
d_call: TRBD1
j_call: TRBJ1-2
clone_size: once
cdr3_aa: CASSYQGAYGYTF
cdr3_nt: TGTGCCAGTAGTTACCAGGGGGCTTATGGCTACACCTTC

v_call: TRBV5-1
d_call: TRBD1
j_call: TRBJ2-3
clone_size: -
cdr3_aa: CASSSTGNTDTQYF
cdr3_nt: TGCGCCAGCAGCTCGACAGGGAACACAGATACGCAGTATTTT

v_call: TRBV18
d_call: -
j_call: TRBJ2-5
clone_size: -
cdr3_aa: CASSPSQGETQYF
cdr3_nt: TGTGCCAGCTCACCATCACAGGGAGAGACCCAGTACTTC

v_call: TRBV7-8
d_call: TRBD1
j_call: TRBJ2-1
clone_size: -
cdr3_aa: CASSTRTGHYNEQFF
cdr3_nt: TGTGCCAGCAGCACCCGGACAGGGCACTACAATGAGCAGTTCTTC

v_call: TRBV6-6
d_call: TRBD1
j_call: TRBJ1-2
clone_size: -
cdr3_aa: CASQSTGAGYGYTF
cdr3_nt: TGTGCCAGCCAATCGACAGGGGCTGGCTATGGCTACACCTTC

v_call: TRBV7-9
d_call: -
j_call: TRBJ1-4
clone_size: -
cdr3_aa: CASSLSEALNEKLFF
cdr3_nt: TGTGCCAGCAGCTTATCGGAGGCTCTTAATGAAAAACTGTTTTTT

v_call: TRBV6-1
d_call: -
j_call: TRBJ1-5
clone_size: -
cdr3_aa: CASSRPAGQPQHF
cdr3_nt: TGTGCCAGCAGTCGGCCCGCGGGACAGCCCCAGCATTTT

v_call: TRBV19
d_call: -
j_call: TRBJ1-2
clone_size: -
cdr3_aa: CASSPLGEVYGYTF
cdr3_nt: TGTGCCAGTAGTCCCCTCGGGGAGGTTTATGGCTACACCTTC

v_call: TRBV29-1
d_call: -
j_call: TRBJ2-5
clone_size: -
cdr3_aa: CSADRPEGTQYF
cdr3_nt: TGCAGCGCCGACAGGCCGGAAGGGACCCAGTACTTC

v_call: TRBV9
d_call: TRBD1
j_call: TRBJ1-1
clone_size: once
cdr3_aa: CASSLKGGAGAEAFF
cdr3_nt: TGTGCCAGCAGCCTCAAAGGGGGCGCGGGGGCTGAAGCTTTCTTT

v_call: TRBV6-1
d_call: -
j_call: TRBJ2-3
clone_size: once
cdr3_aa: CASSELTDTQYF
cdr3_nt: TGTGCCAGCAGTGAATTGACAGATACGCAGTATTTT

v_call: TRBV9
d_call: -
j_call: TRBJ2-1
clone_size: once
cdr3_aa: CASAVGSASYEQFF
cdr3_nt: TGTGCCAGCGCCGTGGGGTCAGCGTCCTATGAGCAGTTCTTC

v_call: TRBV7-2
d_call: -
j_call: TRBJ1-1
clone_size: -
cdr3_aa: CASILWGARGTEAFF
cdr3_nt: TGTGCCAGTATCTTATGGGGGGCGCGTGGTACTGAAGCTTTCTTT

v_call: TRBV4-2
d_call: TRBD2
j_call: TRBJ2-7
clone_size: -
cdr3_aa: CASSQDPSGGTYEQYF
cdr3_nt: TGTGCCAGCAGCCAAGATCCCAGCGGGGGGACCTACGAGCAGTACTTC

v_call: TRBV5-6
d_call: -
j_call: TRBJ2-4
clone_size: -
cdr3_aa: CASSFAGKMVNIQYF
cdr3_nt: TGTGCCAGCAGCTTTGCGGGGAAAATGGTCAACATTCAGTACTTC

v_call: TRBV2
d_call: -
j_call: TRBJ2-3
clone_size: -
cdr3_aa: CASRVSALDTQYF
cdr3_nt: TGTGCCAGCAGAGTGAGTGCCCTAGATACGCAGTATTTT

v_call: TRBV7-2
d_call: -
j_call: TRBJ1-3
clone_size: -
cdr3_aa: CASSLGWGNTIYF
cdr3_nt: TGTGCCAGCAGCTTAGGGTGGGGAAACACCATATATTTT

v_call: TRBV19
d_call: -
j_call: TRBJ2-1
clone_size: -
cdr3_aa: CATQSRGNEQFF
cdr3_nt: TGTGCCACCCAATCGAGGGGCAATGAGCAGTTCTTC

v_call: TRBV6-5
d_call: TRBD2
j_call: TRBJ2-4
clone_size: -
cdr3_aa: CASRVGGALDIQYF
cdr3_nt: TGTGCCAGCAGAGTCGGGGGGGCCTTGGACATTCAGTACTTC

v_call: TRBV6-1
d_call: -
j_call: TRBJ2-7
clone_size: -
cdr3_aa: CASSAGSYEQYF
cdr3_nt: TGTGCCAGCAGTGCGGGGAGCTACGAGCAGTACTTC

v_call: TRBV10-3
d_call: -
j_call: TRBJ1-3
clone_size: -
cdr3_aa: CAISESTGRAGNTIYF
cdr3_nt: TGTGCCATCAGTGAGTCGACGGGCAGGGCTGGAAACACCATATATTTT

v_call: TRBV11-1
d_call: -
j_call: TRBJ2-1
clone_size: -
cdr3_aa: CASSLSISPYNEQFF
cdr3_nt: TGTGCCAGCAGCTTGAGCATAAGTCCCTACAATGAGCAGTTCTTC

v_call: TRBV2
d_call: TRBD1
j_call: TRBJ1-1
clone_size: -
cdr3_aa: CASSEDRGDTEAFF
cdr3_nt: TGTGCCAGCAGTGAGGACAGGGGAGACACTGAAGCTTTCTTT

v_call: TRBV18
d_call: -
j_call: TRBJ2-7
clone_size: few
cdr3_aa: CASSAAAKSYEQYF
cdr3_nt: TGTGCCAGCTCGGCTGCCGCCAAGTCCTACGAGCAGTACTTC

v_call: TRBV6-1
d_call: -
j_call: TRBJ1-2
clone_size: few
cdr3_aa: CASSESPIRGAGYTF
cdr3_nt: TGTGCCAGCAGTGAATCCCCAATCCGGGGGGCTGGCTACACCTTC

v_call: TRBV14
d_call: -
j_call: TRBJ2-5
clone_size: -
cdr3_aa: CASSRSSSYQETQYF
cdr3_nt: TGTGCCAGCAGTCGCTCATCATCGTACCAAGAGACCCAGTACTTC

v_call: TRBV5-1
d_call: -
j_call: TRBJ2-7
clone_size: -
cdr3_aa: CASSLVEQGLYEQYF
cdr3_nt: TGCGCCAGCAGCTTGGTGGAACAGGGACTCTACGAGCAGTACTTC

v_call: TRBV29-1
d_call: -
j_call: TRBJ2-5
clone_size: -
cdr3_aa: CSARVQETQYF
cdr3_nt: TGCAGCGCCAGAGTCCAAGAGACCCAGTACTTC

v_call: TRBV6-5
d_call: -
j_call: TRBJ2-5
clone_size: -
cdr3_aa: CASSVQETQYF
cdr3_nt: TGTGCCAGCAGTGTTCAGGAGACCCAGTACTTC

v_call: TRBV11-2
d_call: -
j_call: TRBJ1-3
clone_size: -
cdr3_aa: CASSLRGYGNTIYF
cdr3_nt: TGTGCCAGCAGCTTACGGGGGTATGGAAACACCATATATTTT

v_call: TRBV5-4
d_call: TRBD2
j_call: TRBJ2-7
clone_size: -
cdr3_aa: CASSLGTSLRYEQYF
cdr3_nt: TGTGCCAGCAGCTTAGGGACTAGCTTGCGCTACGAGCAGTACTTC

v_call: TRBV7-9
d_call: -
j_call: TRBJ2-5
clone_size: -
cdr3_aa: CASSLRRDREETQYF
cdr3_nt: TGTGCCAGCAGCCTCAGGAGGGACAGAGAAGAGACCCAGTACTTC

v_call: TRBV5-1
d_call: -
j_call: TRBJ2-7
clone_size: -
cdr3_aa: CASRMDPGGIYEQYF
cdr3_nt: TGCGCCAGCAGGATGGACCCTGGGGGAATCTACGAGCAGTACTTC

v_call: TRBV5-1
d_call: TRBD2
j_call: TRBJ2-3
clone_size: -
cdr3_aa: CASSLELAGGEADTQYF
cdr3_nt: TGCGCCAGCAGCTTGGAGCTAGCGGGGGGCGAGGCAGATACGCAGTATTTT

v_call: TRBV19
d_call: TRBD1
j_call: TRBJ2-7
clone_size: -
cdr3_aa: CASSSGTGRIYEQYF
cdr3_nt: TGTGCCAGTAGTAGCGGGACAGGGAGAATCTACGAGCAGTACTTC

v_call: TRBV5-1
d_call: TRBD2
j_call: TRBJ2-7
clone_size: -
cdr3_aa: CASSLGGGGTYEQYF
cdr3_nt: TGCGCCAGCAGCTTGGGTGGCGGGGGAACCTACGAGCAGTACTTC

v_call: TRBV7-9
d_call: TRBD2
j_call: TRBJ2-5
clone_size: -
cdr3_aa: CASSLSGAETQYF
cdr3_nt: TGTGCCAGCAGCTTAAGCGGGGCTGAGACCCAGTACTTC

v_call: TRBV6-5
d_call: -
j_call: TRBJ2-7
clone_size: -
cdr3_aa: CASSLQASYEQYF
cdr3_nt: TGTGCCAGCAGCTTACAGGCCTCCTACGAGCAGTACTTC

v_call: TRBV10-2
d_call: -
j_call: TRBJ1-3
clone_size: -
cdr3_aa: CASSEEGGLSGNTIYF
cdr3_nt: TGCGCCAGCAGTGAGGAAGGAGGTCTCTCTGGAAACACCATATATTTT

v_call: TRBV7-2
d_call: -
j_call: TRBJ1-2
clone_size: few
cdr3_aa: CASSPIRGKGYTF
cdr3_nt: TGTGCCAGCAGTCCAATCCGGGGGAAAGGCTACACCTTC

v_call: TRBV2
d_call: TRBD1
j_call: TRBJ1-5
clone_size: -
cdr3_aa: CASSDISGQGVDQPQHF
cdr3_nt: TGTGCCAGCAGTGATATTTCGGGACAGGGGGTAGATCAGCCCCAGCATTTT

v_call: TRBV15
d_call: -
j_call: TRBJ1-6
clone_size: -
cdr3_aa: CATSRDLRSPLHF
cdr3_nt: TGTGCCACCAGCAGAGATCTCAGGTCACCCCTCCACTTT

v_call: TRBV10-2
d_call: -
j_call: TRBJ2-7
clone_size: -
cdr3_aa: CASSHPTDPSYEQYF
cdr3_nt: TGCGCCAGCAGCCACCCAACGGACCCCTCCTACGAGCAGTACTTC

v_call: TRBV4-1
d_call: -
j_call: TRBJ1-1
clone_size: -
cdr3_aa: CASSFRVGQMNTEAFF
cdr3_nt: TGCGCCAGCAGCTTCAGGGTGGGGCAAATGAACACTGAAGCTTTCTTT

v_call: TRBV20-1
d_call: -
j_call: TRBJ2-1
clone_size: -
cdr3_aa: CSPRPGVEQFF
cdr3_nt: TGCAGTCCCAGGCCGGGGGTTGAGCAGTTCTTC

v_call: TRBV14
d_call: TRBD1
j_call: TRBJ1-6
clone_size: -
cdr3_aa: CASSQQGAGSPLHF
cdr3_nt: TGTGCCAGCAGCCAGCAGGGGGCCGGTTCACCCCTCCACTTT

v_call: TRBV7-2
d_call: -
j_call: TRBJ1-4
clone_size: -
cdr3_aa: CASSPPGRGPEKLFF
cdr3_nt: TGTGCCAGCAGCCCGCCGGGACGGGGGCCTGAAAAACTGTTTTTT